These T cell receptor beta chains were read from a single sample in a study of T cell responses to AZD1222 COVID-19 vaccine. The protocol was immunoSEQ multiplex PCR, while the TCRdb copy is restricted to in-frame clones and leaves out a portion. The sample holds approximately 110,000 clones, around 85% seen once. The sequences come from peripheral blood, collected on day 0 of AZD1222 vaccination. Receptors were obtained from an adult in good health. Both conserved end residues are part of each CDR3. Fields, in order: V gene, J gene, CDR3 protein.

>TRBV5-6|TRBJ1-6
CASSFFSQPESPLHF
>TRBV5-1|TRBJ2-7
CASSLGAGALFYEQYF
>TRBV19|TRBJ1-5
CASSMGNWQDNQPQHF
>TRBV6-5|TRBJ1-1
CASNRDSLDTEAFF
>TRBV20-1|TRBJ1-1
CSAYTPEAFF
>TRBV10-3|TRBJ2-3
CAIIISGGHTDTQYF
>TRBV6-1|TRBJ1-2
CASSEVGDDGYTF
>TRBV2|TRBJ1-1
CASEARGAISEAFF
>TRBV7-2|TRBJ1-2
CASTPTPGLGYTF
>TRBV3-1/TRBV3-2|TRBJ1-6
CASSTTGRNSPLHF
>TRBV30|TRBJ1-5
CAWSGGTVGQPQHF
>TRBV19|TRBJ1-1
CASRSFGSMNTEAFF
>TRBV9|TRBJ2-7
CASSVAGTPYEQYF
>TRBV11-3|TRBJ1-6
CASSTLRGALYNSPLHF
>TRBV27|TRBJ1-2
CASSLSGGFGYTF
>TRBV12-3/TRBV12-4|TRBJ2-7
CASSLTTAPKQYF
>TRBV3-1/TRBV3-2|TRBJ1-5
CASSLRQGWSQPQHF
>TRBV19|TRBJ1-1
CASSYRFARENTEAFF
>TRBV11-3|TRBJ1-1
CASSLVDREFTEAFF
>TRBV29-1|TRBJ1-2
CSVGSPFNYGYTF
>TRBV19|TRBJ2-2
CASTRAANTGELFF
>TRBV6-5|TRBJ2-7
CASSYVGGQYYEQYF
>TRBV10-3|TRBJ1-2
CAISLTTGEGNYGYTF
>TRBV5-1|TRBJ1-1
CASSSYTGGNTEAFF
>TRBV28|TRBJ1-4
CASSSTGFREKLFF